Listed below are T cell receptor beta chains from one sample, sequenced in a study of blood T cell repertoires in COVID-19. Here immunoSEQ multiplex PCR was the method, and the copy in TCRdb shows in-frame clones only, minus some. The table lists about 250,000 clones, 83% of them singletons. What was sequenced was peripheral blood. These receptors came from a human donor in a cohort sampled during active COVID-19. Both conserved end residues are part of each CDR3. D genes are given only for firm matches. A clone size is listed for some rows: how often the clone was seen (once, few, many), or a class if it is expanded.

j_gene: TRBJ1-1
d_gene: TRBD1
abundance: -
v_gene: TRBV4-1
CDR3aa: CASSQPRQGPGDTEAFF
CDR3nt: TGCGCCAGCAGCCAACCACGACAGGGTCCGGGTGACACTGAAGCTTTCTTT

j_gene: TRBJ1-2
d_gene: -
abundance: -
v_gene: TRBV10-2
CDR3aa: CASYGGFIGYTF
CDR3nt: TGCGCCAGCTACGGGGGTTTTATAGGCTACACCTTC

j_gene: TRBJ1-3
d_gene: -
abundance: -
v_gene: TRBV12-2
CDR3aa: CASRLSPLFTGNTIYF
CDR3nt: TGTGCAAGTCGCTTGTCCCCTCTATTCACTGGAAACACCATATATTTT

j_gene: TRBJ1-4
d_gene: TRBD1
abundance: -
v_gene: TRBV3-1/TRBV3-2
CDR3aa: CASSTQGAGEKLFF
CDR3nt: TGTGCCAGCAGCACACAGGGGGCAGGTGAAAAACTGTTTTTT

j_gene: TRBJ2-1
d_gene: -
abundance: -
v_gene: TRBV20-1
CDR3aa: CSASPRLPSYNEQFF
CDR3nt: TGCAGTGCTAGTCCAAGACTACCGTCCTACAATGAGCAGTTCTTC

j_gene: TRBJ2-1
d_gene: -
abundance: -
v_gene: TRBV6-5
CDR3aa: CASSPVRSSYNEQFF
CDR3nt: TGTGCCAGCAGCCCCGTAAGGAGCTCCTACAATGAGCAGTTCTTC

j_gene: TRBJ2-7
d_gene: TRBD1
abundance: -
v_gene: TRBV6-5
CDR3aa: CASSYEGGVGQYF
CDR3nt: TGTGCCAGCAGTTACGAAGGGGGCGTAGGTCAGTACTTC

j_gene: TRBJ2-7
d_gene: TRBD1
abundance: -
v_gene: TRBV19
CDR3aa: CASSIPGQGSYEQYF
CDR3nt: TGTGCCAGTAGTATACCGGGACAGGGGAGCTACGAGCAGTACTTC

j_gene: TRBJ2-7
d_gene: -
abundance: -
v_gene: TRBV5-1
CDR3aa: CASSLEPAYEQYF
CDR3nt: TGCGCCAGCAGCTTGGAACCGGCCTACGAGCAGTACTTC

j_gene: TRBJ2-1
d_gene: -
abundance: once
v_gene: TRBV5-1
CDR3aa: CASSLVTVSYNEQFF
CDR3nt: TGCGCCAGCAGCTTAGTTACAGTCTCCTACAATGAGCAGTTCTTC

j_gene: TRBJ2-2
d_gene: TRBD2
abundance: few
v_gene: TRBV27
CDR3aa: CASSFERRGTGELFF
CDR3nt: TGTGCCAGCAGTTTCGAGAGGCGGGGGACCGGGGAGCTGTTTTTT

j_gene: TRBJ1-6
d_gene: TRBD1
abundance: once
v_gene: TRBV4-2
CDR3aa: CASSQDPRGDNSPLHF
CDR3nt: TGTGCCAGCAGCCAAGACCCCAGGGGGGACAATTCACCCCTCCACTTT

j_gene: TRBJ2-5
d_gene: TRBD2
abundance: -
v_gene: TRBV4-2
CDR3aa: CASSQVAGGPAGETQYF
CDR3nt: TGTGCCAGCAGCCAAGTAGCGGGGGGGCCGGCGGGAGAGACCCAGTACTTC

j_gene: TRBJ1-1
d_gene: -
abundance: -
v_gene: TRBV28
CDR3aa: CASTLGREGNTEAFF
CDR3nt: TGTGCCAGCACCCTGGGGAGGGAAGGAAACACTGAAGCTTTCTTT

j_gene: TRBJ2-3
d_gene: -
abundance: -
v_gene: TRBV28
CDR3aa: CASSLRQATDTQYF
CDR3nt: TGTGCCAGCAGTTTACGTCAGGCCACAGATACGCAGTATTTT

j_gene: TRBJ1-4
d_gene: -
abundance: once
v_gene: TRBV5-5
CDR3aa: CASSLSGWEEKLFF
CDR3nt: TGTGCCAGCAGCTTATCGGGGTGGGAGGAAAAACTGTTTTTT

j_gene: TRBJ1-2
d_gene: -
abundance: -
v_gene: TRBV7-9
CDR3aa: CASSSTSERRHGYTF
CDR3nt: TGTGCCAGCAGCTCCACCTCCGAAAGGAGGCATGGCTACACCTTC

j_gene: TRBJ2-1
d_gene: TRBD1
abundance: once
v_gene: TRBV7-9
CDR3aa: CASSSPTGWSEQFF
CDR3nt: TGTGCCAGCAGCTCCCCGACAGGGTGGAGTGAGCAGTTCTTC

j_gene: TRBJ2-6
d_gene: -
abundance: few
v_gene: TRBV2
CDR3aa: CASSVGALSGANVLTF
CDR3nt: TGTGCCAGCAGTGTGGGGGCCCTCTCTGGGGCCAACGTCCTGACTTTC

j_gene: TRBJ2-2
d_gene: -
abundance: -
v_gene: TRBV18
CDR3aa: CASSPPPGNTGELFF
CDR3nt: TGTGCCAGCTCACCCCCCCCAGGGAACACCGGGGAGCTGTTTTTT

j_gene: TRBJ2-7
d_gene: TRBD2
abundance: -
v_gene: TRBV3-1/TRBV3-2
CDR3aa: CASKDRTSGTYEQYF
CDR3nt: TGTGCCAGCAAAGACAGGACTAGCGGGACCTACGAGCAGTACTTC

j_gene: TRBJ1-1
d_gene: TRBD1
abundance: -
v_gene: TRBV28
CDR3aa: CASDRESGTEAFF
CDR3nt: TGTGCCAGCGACAGGGAGTCAGGCACTGAAGCTTTCTTT

j_gene: TRBJ2-7
d_gene: TRBD1
abundance: -
v_gene: TRBV2
CDR3aa: CASRAGTGTYEQYF
CDR3nt: TGTGCCAGCAGGGCCGGGACAGGAACCTACGAGCAGTACTTC

j_gene: TRBJ2-3
d_gene: -
abundance: -
v_gene: TRBV9
CDR3aa: CASSVGPSDTQYF
CDR3nt: TGTGCCAGCAGCGTGGGGCCTTCAGATACGCAGTATTTT

j_gene: TRBJ2-5
d_gene: -
abundance: -
v_gene: TRBV9
CDR3aa: CASSVAGGLRETQYF
CDR3nt: TGTGCCAGCAGCGTGGCCGGGGGGCTCAGGGAGACCCAGTACTTC

j_gene: TRBJ1-4
d_gene: -
abundance: -
v_gene: TRBV5-6
CDR3aa: CASSVSLKLFF
CDR3nt: TGTGCCAGCAGCGTTTCCCTAAAACTGTTTTTT

j_gene: TRBJ2-2
d_gene: -
abundance: -
v_gene: TRBV2
CDR3aa: CASRGNGGTGELFF
CDR3nt: TGTGCCAGCAGGGGTAATGGGGGGACCGGGGAGCTGTTTTTT

j_gene: TRBJ2-7
d_gene: TRBD1
abundance: few
v_gene: TRBV5-4
CDR3aa: CASSLGQGAYEQYF
CDR3nt: TGTGCCAGCAGCCTTGGACAGGGGGCCTACGAGCAGTACTTC

j_gene: TRBJ2-1
d_gene: TRBD2
abundance: -
v_gene: TRBV28
CDR3aa: CASSLSRGGNYNEQFF
CDR3nt: TGTGCCAGCAGTTTATCCCGGGGGGGTAACTACAATGAGCAGTTCTTC

j_gene: TRBJ1-6
d_gene: -
abundance: -
v_gene: TRBV6-5
CDR3aa: CASRLFSSYNSPLHF
CDR3nt: TGTGCCAGCAGGCTATTTAGCTCCTATAATTCACCCCTCCACTTT

j_gene: TRBJ2-5
d_gene: -
abundance: -
v_gene: TRBV9
CDR3aa: CASSAIPGDQETQYF
CDR3nt: TGTGCCAGCAGCGCTATCCCAGGGGACCAAGAGACCCAGTACTTC

j_gene: TRBJ2-7
d_gene: -
abundance: -
v_gene: TRBV5-8
CDR3aa: CASSLGRALIYYEQYF
CDR3nt: TGTGCCAGCAGCTTGGGCAGGGCCTTAATCTACTACGAGCAGTACTTC

j_gene: TRBJ2-2
d_gene: TRBD1
abundance: -
v_gene: TRBV10-2
CDR3aa: CASSRDRGDGELFF
CDR3nt: TGCGCCAGCAGCCGGGACAGGGGAGACGGGGAGCTGTTTTTT

j_gene: TRBJ1-6
d_gene: TRBD1
abundance: -
v_gene: TRBV5-1
CDR3aa: CASSRTGQASSYNSPLHF
CDR3nt: TGCGCCAGCAGCAGGACGGGACAGGCGAGCTCCTATAATTCACCCCTCCACTTT

j_gene: TRBJ1-1
d_gene: -
abundance: -
v_gene: TRBV20-1
CDR3aa: CSASFPSMNTEAFF
CDR3nt: TGCAGTGCTAGTTTCCCATCCATGAACACTGAAGCTTTCTTT

j_gene: TRBJ1-1
d_gene: TRBD1
abundance: -
v_gene: TRBV7-2
CDR3aa: CASSSGQLLHEAFF
CDR3nt: TGTGCCAGCAGCTCGGGACAGCTCCTTCATGAAGCTTTCTTT

j_gene: TRBJ2-5
d_gene: -
abundance: -
v_gene: TRBV10-1
CDR3aa: CASSEATGHQETQYF
CDR3nt: TGCGCCAGCAGTGAAGCGACAGGCCACCAAGAGACCCAGTACTTC

j_gene: TRBJ2-3
d_gene: TRBD1
abundance: -
v_gene: TRBV25-1
CDR3aa: CASSSRGSSTDTQYF
CDR3nt: TGTGCCAGCAGTAGCAGGGGGTCCTCCACAGATACGCAGTATTTT

j_gene: TRBJ2-2
d_gene: -
abundance: -
v_gene: TRBV11-3
CDR3aa: CASGRGGAPNTGELFF
CDR3nt: TGTGCCAGTGGTCGAGGAGGCGCTCCGAACACCGGGGAGCTGTTTTTT

j_gene: TRBJ2-7
d_gene: -
abundance: -
v_gene: TRBV3-1/TRBV3-2
CDR3aa: CASSQDSGQSSYEQYF
CDR3nt: TGTGCCAGCAGCCAAGATTCAGGACAAAGCTCCTACGAGCAGTACTTC

j_gene: TRBJ2-5
d_gene: -
abundance: -
v_gene: TRBV6-2/TRBV6-3
CDR3aa: CASSLLPARQETQYF
CDR3nt: TGTGCCAGCAGCCTACTCCCGGCTAGACAAGAGACCCAGTACTTC

j_gene: TRBJ1-2
d_gene: TRBD1
abundance: -
v_gene: TRBV19
CDR3aa: CASTMDREWDSYGYTF
CDR3nt: TGTGCCAGTACTATGGACAGGGAATGGGACTCCTATGGCTACACCTTC

j_gene: TRBJ1-2
d_gene: -
abundance: -
v_gene: TRBV5-4
CDR3aa: CASSLVGRGHIDGYTF
CDR3nt: TGTGCCAGCAGCTTGGTAGGCAGGGGCCACATCGATGGCTACACCTTC

j_gene: TRBJ1-1
d_gene: -
abundance: -
v_gene: TRBV6-5
CDR3aa: CASSYTYGSRGSEAFF
CDR3nt: TGTGCCAGCAGTTACACGTACGGCAGTAGGGGCTCTGAAGCTTTCTTT

j_gene: TRBJ2-1
d_gene: -
abundance: -
v_gene: TRBV27
CDR3aa: CASSLSEAINEQFF
CDR3nt: TGTGCCAGCAGTTTGAGTGAGGCGATTAATGAGCAGTTCTTC

j_gene: TRBJ2-7
d_gene: -
abundance: -
v_gene: TRBV28
CDR3aa: CASSSVTYEQYF
CDR3nt: TGTGCCAGCAGTTCGGTAACCTACGAGCAGTACTTC

j_gene: TRBJ2-7
d_gene: -
abundance: few
v_gene: TRBV5-1
CDR3aa: CASSLEPGGRDEQYF
CDR3nt: TGCGCCAGCAGCTTGGAGCCCGGGGGGCGAGACGAGCAGTACTTC

j_gene: TRBJ1-1
d_gene: -
abundance: -
v_gene: TRBV7-6
CDR3aa: CASSLGEGGGTEAFF
CDR3nt: TGTGCCAGCAGCTTAGGGGAGGGTGGGGGCACTGAAGCTTTCTTT

j_gene: TRBJ2-3
d_gene: -
abundance: -
v_gene: TRBV9
CDR3aa: CASSPLRDTQYF
CDR3nt: TGTGCCAGCAGCCCCCTACGAGATACGCAGTATTTT

j_gene: TRBJ2-4
d_gene: -
abundance: -
v_gene: TRBV21-1
CDR3aa: CASSSEGLAGGLAKNIQYF
CDR3nt: TGTGCCAGCAGCTCCGAAGGGCTAGCGGGGGGGTTAGCCAAAAACATTCAGTACTTC

j_gene: TRBJ2-3
d_gene: TRBD2
abundance: -
v_gene: TRBV3-1/TRBV3-2
CDR3aa: CASSVSGTSGTDTQYF
CDR3nt: TGTGCCAGCAGCGTTTCCGGGACTAGCGGCACAGATACGCAGTATTTT

j_gene: TRBJ1-6
d_gene: TRBD1
abundance: -
v_gene: TRBV2
CDR3aa: CASSEGAGGNSPLHF
CDR3nt: TGTGCCAGCAGTGAAGGGGCAGGGGGTAATTCACCCCTCCACTTT

j_gene: TRBJ2-7
d_gene: -
abundance: -
v_gene: TRBV28
CDR3aa: CASSFVYSADSYEQYF
CDR3nt: TGTGCCAGCAGTTTCGTTTATAGCGCGGACTCCTACGAGCAGTACTTC